This TCR beta chain was profiled in a study of Ad26.COV2.S vaccination and SARS-CoV-2 variants. Sequencing was performed with immunoSEQ multiplex PCR; in TCRdb, only in-frame clones are kept and a portion is missing. The sample lists about 350,000 clones, around 90% seen once, with around 4% in the top ten. Between the trimmed V and J ends, which lost 4 bases and 0 bases, there was a span of 21 bases. This CDR3 spans 18 amino acids. CDR1 is MNHNS, CDR2 SASEGT, per germline. A word on this clone: Its antigen is not identified.

Broader study findings: Substantial breadth was reportedly displayed by spike-specific CD8+ and CD4+ T cell responses after vaccination.

This sequence joins TRBV6-1 and TRBJ1-1; possibly TRBD1 for D (5 bases). The sequences come from peripheral blood, collected after recovery from COVID-19. The source of this sequence is a human donor who had recovered from COVID-19. CDR3 in DNA: TGTGCCAGCAGTGGGGGGATTAGGGCTACCCCTATGAACACTGAAGCTTTCTTT. Translation: CASSGGIRATPMNTEAFF.